This passage covers 30 T cell receptor beta chains from one sample sequenced in a study of cytotoxic CD8 clonotypes in ibrutinib-treated CLL. Assay: immunoSEQ multiplex PCR; the TCRdb copy retains only in-frame clones and omits some. The sample has roughly 250,000 clones, 70% seen once. The material sequenced was PBMCs, taken after 24 months of ibrutinib treatment. The receptors were sampled from a human donor with chronic lymphocytic leukemia.

V usage is TRBV19 and J usage is TRBJ1-5; no firm D call. In germline, CDR1 is LNHDA, CDR2 SQIVND (reference sequence). Trimming took 7 bases from V and 2 from J, leaving 15 bases between them. The CDR3 has 15 residues. The CDR3 nucleotides read TGTGCCAGTAAGCTTATCGAAGGCGGCAATCAGCCCCAGCATTTT. The encoded protein is CASKLIEGGNQPQHF. The full variable domain, its missing parts supplied by reference TRBV19 and TRBJ1-5, is DGGITQSPKYLFRKEGQNVTLSCEQNLNHDAMYWYRQDPGQGLRLIYYSQIVNDFQKGDIAEGYSVSREKKESFPLTVTSAQKNPTAFYLCASKLIEGGNQPQHFGDGTRLSIL.

The rearrangement links TRBV6-5 to TRBJ2-2; D may be TRBD2 (7 bases). V was pared by 0 bases and J by 6 bases, with 8 bases between. Germline V CDR1 and CDR2: MNHEY, SVGAGI. The CDR3 totals 14 residues. CDR3: CASSYSGGPGELFF. In DNA, the CDR3 is TGTGCCAGCAGTTACTCGGGGGGGCCCGGGGAGCTGTTTTTT.

This clone has more than one count but fewer than ten. The gene calls are TRBV19 and TRBJ2-7; D may be TRBD2 (7 bases). Looked up from germline, CDR1 is LNHDA and CDR2 is SQIVND (reference sequence). CDR3 size: 16 residues. Between the trimmed V and J ends, which lost 5 bases and 3 bases, there was a span of 20 bases. CDR3 DNA: TGTGCCAGTAGTCCCGGTTGGCAGGGGAGGGACTACGAGCAGTACTTC. This encodes CASSPGWQGRDYEQYF.

This clone was counted once. The chain employs TRBV29-1 and TRBJ2-2; D not resolved. Germline-derived CDR1 and CDR2 are SQVTM and ANQGSEA. The CDR3 has 13 residues. Trimming pared 2 bases from V and 6 bases from J, leaving 10 bases between. CDR3 nucleotide sequence: TGCAGCGTTGAATCGGACGAACCCGGGGAGCTGTTTTTT. Translating gives CSVESDEPGELFF.

This chain uses TRBV9 with TRBJ2-6; D is undetermined. Trimming took off 3 bases at V and 0 bases at J, with 4 bases between the two ends. Per germline, CDR1 SGDLS and CDR2 YYNGEE. The CDR3 has 14 residues. The CDR3 loop reads CASSADSGANVLTF. The CDR3 region has the DNA TGTGCCAGCAGCGCAGACTCTGGGGCCAACGTCCTGACTTTC.

This chain links TRBV28 with TRBJ2-5; the D gene is possibly TRBD1 (5 bases). Trimming shortened V by 4 bases and J by 0 bases, and 6 bases separated the two germline ends. CDR1 is MDHEN, CDR2 SYDVKM, per germline. The length of the CDR3 is 13 residues. CDR3 amino acids: CASSSGNQETQYF. The DNA of the CDR3 is TGTGCCAGCAGTTCAGGGAACCAAGAGACCCAGTACTTC.

This clone was counted between two and nine times. The rearrangement links TRBV6-5 to TRBJ2-7; no definite D call. The CDR3 spans 11 residues. Trimming left V 0 bases short and J 8 bases short, with 5 bases between. In germline, CDR1 is MNHEY, CDR2 SVGAGI. The CDR3 loop is CASSYSDKQYF. The DNA for the CDR3 is TGTGCCAGCAGTTACTCGGATAAGCAGTACTTC.

The chain joins TRBV28 to TRBJ2-1; TRBD1 might be the D (5 bases). The germline gives CDR1 MDHEN, CDR2 SYDVKM. The V end was cut by 1 base, the J end by 9 bases, with 13 bases between. The CDR3 sequence is 14 residues long. In nucleotides, the CDR3 is TGTGCCAGCAGTTTATCCGACAGATTAGGTGAGCAGTTCTTC. Protein sequence: CASSLSDRLGEQFF.

The rearrangement links TRBV2 to TRBJ2-5, with D unresolved. CDR1 is SNHLY and CDR2 is FYNNEI in the germline V gene. The CDR3 loop spans 11 amino acids. V was clipped by 6 bases and J by 7 bases, with 9 bases between them. The CDR3 loop reads CASRARGTQYF. In DNA, the CDR3 is TGTGCCAGCAGGGCTAGAGGGACCCAGTACTTC.

The chain employs TRBV21-1 and TRBJ2-5. TRBV21-1 is annotated as a pseudogene. The CDR3 consists of 15 residues. The CDR3 sequence is CASSPWTQAQETQYF. The CDR3 DNA reads as TGTGCCAGCAGCCCGTGGACGCAGGCCCAAGAGACCCAGTACTTC.

There are a few counts of this clone. V gene TRBV7-9 combines with J gene TRBJ2-1; TRBD2 aligns across 14 bases. The CDR3 length is 15 residues. Trimming cost V 5 bases and J 8 bases; bases outside gene matches: 5. Germline CDR1 and CDR2: SEHNR and FQNEAQ (reference sequence). CDR3 residues: CASSEGTSGSDEQFF. The CDR3 DNA follows: TGTGCCAGCAGCGAAGGGACTAGCGGGAGTGATGAGCAGTTCTTC. Full variable domain (missing parts from reference TRBV7-9 and TRBJ2-1): DTGVSQNPRHKITKRGQNVTFRCDPISEHNRLYWYRQTLGQGPEFLTYFQNEAQLEKSRLLSDRFSAERPKGSFSTLEIQRTEQGDSAMYLCASSEGTSGSDEQFFGPGTRLTVL.

V gene TRBV29-1 combines with J gene TRBJ2-2; unclear D gene. This CDR3 has 13 amino acids. Germline V lookup: CDR1 SQVTM, CDR2 ANQGSEA. Trimming left V 6 bases short and J 3 bases short, with 11 bases between. The CDR3 loop reads CSVSPFDTGELFF. The CDR3 coding sequence is TGCAGCGTCTCTCCTTTTGACACCGGGGAGCTGTTTTTT.

The chain carries TRBV7-6 and TRBJ2-1; D might be TRBD2 (5 bases). The CDR3 loop spans 14 amino acids. Germline values: CDR1 SGHVS, CDR2 FNYEAQ. Trimming cost V 5 bases and J 5 bases, with 13 bases left between them. The CDR3: CASSKTPGNNEQFF. DNA for the CDR3: TGTGCCAGCAGCAAGACACCCGGGAACAATGAGCAGTTCTTC.

The rearrangement links TRBV9 to TRBJ1-4; 7 bases align to TRBD1. The CDR3 loop spans 17 amino acids. Germline V gene lookup returns CDR1 SGDLS and CDR2 YYNGEE. V lost 3 bases, J lost 11 bases, and 19 bases stayed unmatched. This CDR3 reads CASSAKPGTALARKLFF. The CDR3 DNA is TGTGCCAGCAGCGCGAAACCCGGGACAGCCCTCGCGAGGAAACTGTTTTTT.

The genes are TRBV6-5 and TRBJ2-2; the D gene is possibly TRBD1 (6 bases). The length of the CDR3 is 14 residues. Germline assignment: CDR1 MNHEY and CDR2 SVGAGI. Between the trimmed V and J ends, which lost 7 bases and 1 base, there was a span of 10 bases. CDR3 coding DNA: TGTGCCAGCACCCTGGGACAGAACACCGGGGAGCTGTTTTTT. This codes for CASTLGQNTGELFF.

The CDR3 nucleotides are TGTGCCAGCGGAACAGGGAGCTCCTACGAGCAGTACTTC. Its protein is CASGTGSSYEQYF. The chain couples TRBV6-5 to TRBJ2-7, with a weak D call TRBD1 (6 bases). The germline V and J ends were trimmed by 8 bases and 0 bases, with 11 bases remaining between them. Per germline, CDR1 MNHEY and CDR2 SVGAGI. The CDR3 covers 13 residues.

The V gene is TRBV9, the J gene TRBJ1-2; D not certain. Germline V gives CDR1 SGDLS, CDR2 YYNGEE. V lost 2 bases, J lost 4 bases, and 6 bases lay in between. The CDR3 is 12 amino acids. Here the CDR3 reads CASSVQSYGYTF. CDR3 coding DNA: TGTGCCAGCAGCGTCCAGAGCTATGGCTACACCTTC.

This chain links TRBV9 with TRBJ2-2; 8 nucleotides line up with TRBD2. Germline-derived CDR1 and CDR2 are SGDLS and YYNGEE. The V and J ends lost 7 bases and 5 bases, in that order; junction bases with no gene match: 7. CDR3 length: 14 residues. CDR3 sequence: CASGGRGGTGELFF. The CDR3 coding sequence is TGTGCCAGCGGTGGTCGGGGGGGAACCGGGGAGCTGTTTTTT.

V and J are TRBV5-1 and TRBJ2-7, with 8 bases lining up with TRBD1. Germline V gene data show CDR1 as SGHRS and CDR2 as YFSETQ. The length of the CDR3 is 14 residues. Germline trimming cut 4 bases from V and 1 base from J; bases unmatched to any gene: 4. The DNA of the CDR3 is TGCGCCAGCAGCGGGGGGACAGGTTCCTACGAGCAGTACTTC. It translates to CASSGGTGSYEQYF.

The chain has TRBV9 and TRBJ2-1; D might be TRBD2 (6 bases). The germline V and J ends were trimmed by 0 bases and 7 bases, with 11 bases remaining between them. The germline gives CDR1 SGDLS, CDR2 YYNGEE. The CDR3 has 14 amino acids. Here the CDR3 DNA reads TGTGCCAGCAGCGTAGCGGGAGAAAGAAATGAGCAGTTCTTC. Its translation is CASSVAGERNEQFF.

This clone was recorded a few times. The genes are TRBV4-2 and TRBJ1-2; D gene uncertain. In germline, CDR1 is LGHNA, CDR2 YNFKEQ. The germline V and J ends were trimmed by 5 bases and 8 bases, with 15 bases remaining between them. The CDR3 extends over 13 amino acids. The CDR3 sequence: CASSSEVGDGYTF. The CDR3 DNA reads TGTGCCAGCAGCTCCGAGGTCGGAGACGGCTACACCTTC.

The chain links TRBV7-2 to TRBJ2-3; D is possibly TRBD2 (6 bases). The germline CDR1 and CDR2 sequences are SGHTA and FQGNSA. The CDR3 has 15 amino acids. The V end was cut by 6 bases, the J end by 2 bases, with 15 bases between. The CDR3 loop reads CASSRMGGTTDTQYF. CDR3 nucleotides: TGTGCCAGCAGTAGAATGGGGGGAACCACAGATACGCAGTATTTT.

V usage is TRBV19 and J usage is TRBJ2-4, with 8 bases that match TRBD2. CDR1 and CDR2 (germline): LNHDA, SQIVND (reference sequence). The CDR3 runs to 18 residues. The V segment lost 4 bases and the J segment 0 bases; nucleotides outside the gene matches: 11. As DNA, the CDR3 is TGTGCCAGTAGTAGCCCCTCGGGGCGGGAGGTAGCCAAAAACATTCAGTACTTC. Translated, it gives CASSSPSGREVAKNIQYF.

The V gene is TRBV14, the J gene TRBJ2-2; no clear D. The ends were cut back, 4 bases at V and 0 bases at J, with 6 bases in the middle. The CDR3 runs to 14 residues. Looked up from germline, CDR1 is SGHDN and CDR2 is FVKESK. The CDR3 sequence: CASSRSANTGELFF. The CDR3 DNA is TGTGCCAGCAGCCGTTCCGCGAACACCGGGGAGCTGTTTTTT.

The chain combines TRBV29-1 with TRBJ1-2, with 7 bases identical to TRBD1. With 3 bases clipped from V and 1 base from J, the junction kept 5 bases outside the gene matches. Germline-derived CDR1 and CDR2 are SQVTM and ANQGSEA. The CDR3 extends over 14 amino acids. CDR3 loop: CSVDTGQNNYGYTF. The DNA for the CDR3 is TGCAGCGTTGATACGGGACAGAATAACTATGGCTACACCTTC.

The rearrangement links TRBV6-5 to TRBJ2-1; D is possibly TRBD2 (5 bases). With 2 bases removed from V and 5 bases from J, the gap between germline ends came to 10 bases. CDR1 and CDR2 (germline): MNHEY, SVGAGI. The CDR3 extends over 14 amino acids. Written as DNA, the CDR3 is TGTGCCAGCAGTTACCGGGGATATGACAATGAGCAGTTCTTC. This translates into CASSYRGYDNEQFF.

The J gene is TRBJ2-7, the V gene TRBV11-3, with TRBD1 matching 7 bases. The junction had 9 bases not matched to a gene; V was cut back by 8 bases and J by 2 bases. The CDR3 has 14 amino acids. Germline V gene sequence: CDR1 SGHNT, CDR2 YENEEA. The CDR3 is CASGYRGRAYEQYF. The CDR3 DNA is TGTGCCAGCGGATACAGGGGAAGAGCCTACGAGCAGTACTTC.

The chain has TRBV18 and TRBJ1-2, with 8 bases lining up with TRBD1. Germline V gene sequence: CDR1 KGHSH, CDR2 LQKENI. The trim removed 0 bases at V and 3 bases at J, leaving 6 bases unmatched. The CDR3 spans 16 residues. The CDR3 region is CASSPPSGGEDYGYTF. CDR3 in DNA: TGTGCCAGCTCACCACCTTCAGGGGGCGAGGACTATGGCTACACCTTC.

This chain connects TRBV28 to TRBJ2-7; weak D call: TRBD1 (6 bases). Germline CDR1 reads MDHEN; CDR2 reads SYDVKM. Deletions cut 2 bases from V and 2 bases from J, with 10 bases between. The CDR3 extends over 14 amino acids. The CDR3 DNA reads as TGTGCCAGCAGTTTACAGGGGCAGACCTACGAGCAGTACTTC. This sequence encodes CASSLQGQTYEQYF.

The chain uses TRBV28 and TRBJ2-2, with D possibly matching TRBD2 (6 bases). Germline assignment: CDR1 MDHEN and CDR2 SYDVKM. The CDR3 has 17 amino acids. V dropped 8 bases and J dropped 3 bases, with 22 bases sitting between them. Here the CDR3 reads CASHPFEDGSYTGELFF. In DNA form, the CDR3 reads TGTGCCAGCCACCCCTTCGAGGACGGGAGTTACACCGGGGAGCTGTTTTTT.